Listed here are 12 T cell receptor beta chains from one sample, sequenced in a study of T cell responses to AZD1222 COVID-19 vaccine (dated by TCRdb to the early 2020s). The library was obtained by the immunoSEQ multiplex PCR assay. Drawn from immuneACCESS, this table holds only the in-frame rearrangements with V and J called that TCRdb kept. Clones are partly lost; checked studies trace under half to an unresolved V gene and leave the rest unexplained. This sample comprises over 75,000 clones, under 95% of them detected only once. The top ten clones comprise around 2.8% of the sample. Sample time point, as interpreted from the label and publication: baseline before first vaccination. The sample was peripheral blood, taken on day 0 of AZD1222 vaccination. Receptors originate from an adult in good health.

The J gene is TRBJ1-6, the V gene TRBV7-9; D gene ambiguous. Germline V gives CDR1 SEHNR, CDR2 FQNEAQ (reference sequence). V was shortened by 1 base and J by 4 bases, with 8 bases between the two germline ends. The CDR3 has 15 amino acids. The CDR3 sequence: CASSLGAAYNSPLHF. As DNA, the CDR3 is TGTGCCAGCAGCTTAGGGGCAGCGTATAATTCACCCCTCCACTTT.

The chain recombines TRBV4-1 with TRBJ2-3; D remains ambiguous. Trimming left V 3 bases short and J 6 bases short, with 10 bases between. Per the germline V gene, CDR1 is MGHRA and CDR2 is YSYEKL. The CDR3 runs 13 residues. The CDR3 loop is CASSHFPVDTQYF. The CDR3 coding sequence is TGCGCCAGCAGCCATTTCCCCGTGGATACGCAGTATTTT.

The chain carries TRBV5-1 and TRBJ1-5; a weak D match, TRBD1 (5 bases). The CDR3 length is 14 residues. Germline lookup yields CDR1 SGHRS and CDR2 YFSETQ. Trimming left V 5 bases short and J 0 bases short, with 9 bases between. CDR3 nucleotide sequence: TGCGCCAGCAGTGATCAGGGTAGCAATCAGCCCCAGCATTTT. This translates into CASSDQGSNQPQHF.

The chain is built from TRBV5-1 and TRBJ2-7; D unresolved. CDR1 SGHRS and CDR2 YFSETQ come from the germline V gene. The CDR3 covers 13 residues. V was pared by 0 bases and J by 6 bases, with 10 bases between. CDR3 DNA sequence: TGCGCCAGCAGCTTGGGGCTTCGTGGCGAGCAGTACTTC. Amino acid sequence: CASSLGLRGEQYF.

The rearrangement uses TRBV7-9 and TRBJ2-5; D ambiguous. The CDR3 sequence is 14 residues long. V was clipped by 3 bases and J by 3 bases, with 11 bases between them. CDR1 and CDR2 (germline): SEHNR, FQNEAQ (reference sequence). DNA of the CDR3: TGTGCCAGCAGCTTCCGTCAGACCGAAGAGACCCAGTACTTC. It is translated as CASSFRQTEETQYF.

The chain recombines TRBV2 with TRBJ2-7; D is perhaps TRBD2 (6 bases). Trimming took off 8 bases at V and 0 bases at J, with 11 bases between the two ends. Germline V gene sequence: CDR1 SNHLY, CDR2 FYNNEI. The CDR3 contains 13 residues. The CDR3 protein is CASRRESSYEQYF. CDR3 bases: TGTGCCAGCCGCCGGGAGAGCTCCTACGAGCAGTACTTC.

The rearrangement uses TRBV7-9 and TRBJ1-2; tentatively, D is TRBD1 (5 bases). Germline CDR1 is SEHNR and CDR2 is FQNEAQ (reference sequence). The CDR3 runs 13 residues. With 5 bases removed from V and 2 bases from J, the gap between germline ends came to 9 bases. This CDR3 reads CASSDGQNYGYTF. For the CDR3, the DNA is TGTGCCAGCAGCGACGGACAAAACTATGGCTACACCTTC.

This chain uses TRBV28 with TRBJ2-4; D remains unclear. V lost 1 base and J 6 bases, leaving 13 bases between the germline ends. This CDR3 contains 15 residues. Germline-derived CDR1 and CDR2 are MDHEN and SYDVKM. The CDR3 bases are TGTGCCAGCAGTTTATCGACTGGGCCGGCAAACATTCAGTACTTC. Translation gives CASSLSTGPANIQYF.

The chain is built from TRBV9 and TRBJ1-2, with 7 bases fitting TRBD1. The CDR3 spans 15 residues. Unmatched junction bases numbered 12, after V lost 3 bases and J lost 7 bases. In germline, CDR1 is SGDLS, CDR2 YYNGEE. The CDR3: CASSAGTVLWFGYTF. CDR3 DNA sequence: TGTGCCAGCAGCGCGGGGACAGTACTATGGTTTGGCTACACCTTC. The full variable domain, with the rest looked up from reference TRBV9 and TRBJ1-2, is DSGVTQTPKHLITATGQRVTLRCSPRSGDLSVYWYQQSLDQGLQFLIQYYNGEERAKGNILERFSAQQFPDLHSELNLSSLELGDSALYFCASSAGTVLWFGYTFGSGTRLTVV.

The chain uses TRBV29-1 and TRBJ1-3; D is ambiguous. CDR3 length equals 12 residues. V was clipped by 4 bases and J by 0 bases, with 4 bases between them. From germline, CDR1 is SQVTM and CDR2 ANQGSEA. In nucleotides, the CDR3 is TGCAGCGTTGTTTTCTCTGGAAACACCATATATTTT. It yields the protein CSVVFSGNTIYF.

This rearrangement joins TRBV28 to TRBJ1-5; TRBD1 might be the D (5 bases). Germline V lookup: CDR1 MDHEN, CDR2 SYDVKM. The CDR3 runs 14 residues. The V end was cut by 5 bases, the J end by 3 bases, with 11 bases between. The CDR3 sequence is CASSNGANNQPQHF. The CDR3 coding sequence is TGTGCCAGCAGTAACGGGGCAAACAATCAGCCCCAGCATTTT.

The rearrangement links TRBV5-6 to TRBJ1-1; TRBD1 aligns across 9 bases. CDR1 and CDR2 from the germline V gene are SGHDT and YYEEEE. The junction had 4 bases not matched to a gene; V was cut back by 3 bases and J by 1 base. This CDR3 spans 15 amino acids. The CDR3 DNA reads TGTGCCAGCAGCTACCGGGACAGGGAGAACACTGAAGCTTTCTTT. It specifies CASSYRDRENTEAFF.